The 9 T cell receptor beta chains below come from one sample, sequenced in a study of metastatic and nonmetastatic thyroid tumors. TCRdb reanalyzed the PCR reads via MiXCR. The sample contains some 60,000 clones, almost 30% of which appear only once. No patient had received any treatment before thyroid surgery. The sample was blood. The receptors originated from a female donor with papillary thyroid cancer or a benign thyroid nodule (not recorded which). Some clones in this sample may be carry-over from other donors' samples.

In its sample, this clone is medium-sized. The chain employs TRBV24-1 and TRBJ2-3; D gene unclear. V lost 5 bases, J lost 5 bases, and 4 bases lay in between. The CDR3 extends over 11 amino acids. CDR1 KGHDR and CDR2 SFDVKD come from the germline V gene. The CDR3 loop reads CATSVLDTQYF. CDR3 DNA: TGTGCCACCAGTGTGTTAGATACGCAGTATTTT.

The V and J genes are TRBV5-1 and TRBJ2-1; D not certain. Germline CDR1 is SGHRS and CDR2 is YFSETQ. This CDR3 is 15 amino acids long. V lost 0 bases, J lost 0 bases, and 7 bases lay in between. CDR3: CASSLVAISYNEQFF. Written as DNA, the CDR3 is TGCGCCAGCAGCTTGGTTGCCATCTCCTACAATGAGCAGTTCTTC.

The sample holds a few counts of this clone. The chain employs TRBV25-1 and TRBJ1-6; D is ambiguous. The CDR3 contains 14 residues. V shed 3 bases and J shed 10 bases, with 13 bases lying between them. Per germline, CDR1 MGHDK and CDR2 SYGVNS. CDR3 in amino acids: CASSEALYDSPLHF. The CDR3 nucleotides are TGTGCCAGCAGTGAGGCTCTCTACGACTCACCCCTCCACTTT.

The chain uses TRBV24-1 and TRBJ2-3; 7 bases align to TRBD2. CDR3 length equals 16 residues. With 1 base clipped from V and 5 bases from J, the junction kept 8 bases outside the gene matches. Germline-derived CDR1 and CDR2 are KGHDR and SFDVKD. CDR3 nucleotides: TGTGCCACCAGTGATTTCCCCATGGCTAGCGGAGATACGCAGTATTTT. As protein: CATSDFPMASGDTQYF.

V is TRBV6-2 or TRBV6-3 and J is TRBJ2-2, with D possibly matching TRBD1 (6 bases). The CDR3 sequence is 16 residues long. Germline V gene sequence: CDR1 MNHEY, CDR2 SVGEGT. The V gene lost 2 bases and the J gene lost 0 bases, with 10 bases spanning the gap. CDR3 protein: CASSYPDSANTGELFF. CDR3 DNA: TGTGCCAGCAGTTACCCGGACAGTGCGAACACCGGGGAGCTGTTTTTT.

In its sample, this clone ranks as medium-sized. The chain links TRBV6-1 to TRBJ2-7; no definite D call. This CDR3 spans 13 amino acids. CDR1 and CDR2 (germline): MNHNS, SASEGT. Trimming pared 9 bases from V and 2 bases from J, leaving 14 bases between. The CDR3 DNA sequence: TGTGCCAGTAACTTAGCAGCTGCCTACGAGCAGTACTTC. This translates into CASNLAAAYEQYF.

In its sample, this clone is medium-sized. The sample has other DNA sequences that encode this CDR3 too. This chain joins TRBV6-5 and TRBJ1-3; maybe TRBD1 (5 bases). Trimming took 2 bases from V and 2 from J, leaving 10 bases between them. There are 15 residues in the CDR3. Germline V gene lookup returns CDR1 MNHEY and CDR2 SVGAGI. CDR3 coding DNA: TGTGCCAGCAGTTACGGGGGTAGCGCTGGAAACACCATATATTTT. Its protein is CASSYGGSAGNTIYF.

The chain combines TRBV7-9 with TRBJ2-2, with 7 nucleotides matching TRBD2. Germline V gives CDR1 SEHNR, CDR2 FQNEAQ (reference sequence). The V gene end was trimmed by 5 bases and the J gene end by 6 bases; junction bases not matched to a gene: 9. CDR3 length equals 15 residues. CDR3 sequence (DNA): TGTGCCAGCAGCCCTACTCTGGGAGGGTCCGGGGAGCTGTTTTTT. Its protein product is CASSPTLGGSGELFF. Full variable domain (remainder filled in from reference TRBV7-9 and TRBJ2-2): DTGVSQNPRHKITKRGQNVTFRCDPISEHNRLYWYRQTLGQGPEFLTYFQNEAQLEKSRLLSDRFSAERPKGSFSTLEIQRTEQGDSAMYLCASSPTLGGSGELFFGEGSRLTVL.

This chain connects TRBV6-1 to TRBJ2-1; D is unresolved. The CDR3 extends over 13 amino acids. V was trimmed by 8 bases and J by 4 bases, leaving 12 bases between them. Germline V gene data show CDR1 as MNHNS and CDR2 as SASEGT. The CDR3 nucleotides are TGTGCCAGCCTCCTAACACCTTACAATGAGCAGTTCTTC. Protein sequence: CASLLTPYNEQFF.